The 25 T cell receptor beta chains listed next were all sequenced from one sample in a study of T cells in Graves' hyperthyroidism and ophthalmopathy. Template material for amplifying TCR beta CDR3 regions consisted of RNA transcripts. Researchers ran a first-round RT-PCR on the TCR CDR3 using the HTBI primer set. TCRdb recomputed calls from the multiplex PCR reads with MiXCR, one row per CDR3 protein. The table has about 500,000 distinct CDR3 sequences, 16% seen once. Sequenced sample: blood. Receptor source: a woman aged 25 to 45 with Graves' ophthalmopathy.

As to this clonotype: This may be a read error, as it is one base from a much larger clone. The genes are TRBV5-1 and TRBJ2-5, with TRBD2 as a possible D gene (5 bases). Gene TRBJ2-1 matches the end of the DNA better, so the J call may be wrong. The CDR3 contains 12 residues. Germline CDR1 and CDR2: SGHRS and YFSETQ. DNA for the CDR3: TGCGCCAGCAGCTCTAGTGGGGAGACCCAGTTCTTC. Translating gives CASSSSGETQFF.

This clonotype has at least ten counts. The gene calls are TRBV7-2 and TRBJ2-1, with D unresolved. CDR3 length: 12 amino acids. The V gene lost 6 bases and the J gene lost 6 bases, with 9 bases spanning the gap. Germline V gives CDR1 SGHTA, CDR2 FQGNSA. In DNA form, the CDR3 reads TGTGCCAGCAGGTCCGTGGGCAATGAGCAGTTCTTC. Encoded protein: CASRSVGNEQFF.

This clonotype has at least ten counts. This rearrangement joins TRBV6-5 to TRBJ2-7; D tentatively reads TRBD1 or TRBD2 (5 bases each). Trimming took 2 bases from V and 3 from J, leaving 11 bases between them. The CDR3 totals 14 residues. Germline V gives CDR1 MNHEY, CDR2 SVGAGI. CDR3: CASSYGGSVYEQYF. CDR3 sequence (DNA): TGTGCCAGCAGTTACGGGGGTTCGGTCTACGAGCAGTACTTC.

A few counts support this clonotype. The V call is TRBV9, the J call TRBJ1-5; perhaps TRBD1 as D (6 bases). This CDR3 has 14 amino acids. With 5 bases removed from V and 5 bases from J, the gap between germline ends came to 14 bases. CDR1 and CDR2 from the germline V gene are SGDLS and YYNGEE. The CDR3 coding sequence is TGTGCCAGCAGACATAACAGGGAGCATCAGCCCCAGCATTTT. This encodes CASRHNREHQPQHF.

The chain recombines TRBV6-1 with TRBJ1-5; 7 nucleotides agree with TRBD1. Trimming removed 7 bases from V and 2 bases from J; junction bases left unmatched: 11. Germline values: CDR1 MNHNS, CDR2 SASEGT. This CDR3 region has 16 residues. The CDR3 bases are TGTGCCAGCACTCAGGGGGAGGGGGTTGGCAATCAGCCCCAGCATTTT. Its translation is CASTQGEGVGNQPQHF.

In this sample, this clonotype turned up many times. The genes are TRBV7-2 and TRBJ2-3; D uncertain. Germline values: CDR1 SGHTA, CDR2 FQGNSA. CDR3 length equals 15 residues. The V gene lost 3 bases and the J gene lost 3 bases, with 13 bases spanning the gap. The CDR3 nucleotides read TGTGCCAGCAGCTTCAGAATCGGAGAGACAGATACGCAGTATTTT. Protein sequence: CASSFRIGETDTQYF. Drawing the rest from reference TRBV7-2 and TRBJ2-3, the complete variable domain is GAGVSQSPSNKVTEKGKDVELRCDPISGHTALYWYRQSLGQGLEFLIYFQGNSAPDKSGLPSDRFSAERTGGSVSTLTIQRTQQEDSAVYLCASSFRIGETDTQYFGPGTRLTVL.

The rearrangement links TRBV14 to TRBJ2-1; D gene ambiguous. CDR1 and CDR2 from the germline V gene are SGHDN and FVKESK. There are 13 residues in the CDR3. V lost 4 bases to trimming and J lost 3 bases, with 7 bases between them. CDR3 nucleotide sequence: TGTGCCAGCAGCCCGGCGATCTACAATGAGCAGTTCTTC. Amino acids: CASSPAIYNEQFF.

The chain uses TRBV6-5 and TRBJ1-1, with no clear D. Germline loops: CDR1 MNHEY, CDR2 SVGAGI. CDR3 length: 14 amino acids. The V end was cut by 0 bases, the J end by 11 bases, with 16 bases between. CDR3 DNA: TGTGCCAGCAGTTACTCGACCGGGTTCGATGGGGCTTTCTTT. Its translation is CASSYSTGFDGAFF.

V is TRBV15 and J is TRBJ2-5, with D uncertain. CDR1 is LNHNV, CDR2 YYDKDF, per germline (reference sequence). The CDR3 has 17 amino acids. Deletions cut 0 bases from V and 2 bases from J, with 16 bases between. The CDR3 is CATSRDYRQARQETQYF. The CDR3 coding sequence is TGTGCCACCAGCAGAGATTACCGCCAGGCCCGTCAAGAGACCCAGTACTTC. The whole variable domain, filled in from reference TRBV15 and TRBJ2-5, reads DAMVIQNPRYQVTQFGKPVTLSCSQTLNHNVMYWYQQKSSQAPKLLFHYYDKDFNNEADTPDNFQSRRPNTSFCFLDIRSPGLGDTAMYLCATSRDYRQARQETQYFGPGTRLLVL.

Turning to this clonotype: This may arise from a read error, as a much more abundant clone is one base away. The gene calls are TRBV29-1 and TRBJ2-1, with 8 bases that match TRBD1. The germline CDR1 and CDR2 sequences are SQVTM and ANQGSEA. The V and J ends lost 6 bases and 4 bases, in that order; junction bases with no gene match: 8. The CDR3 length is 14 residues. In nucleotides, the CDR3 is TGCAGCGTCGACGGGACAGGCGTATACAATGAGCAGTTCTTC. Its protein is CSVDGTGVYNEQFF.

The genes are TRBV20-1 and TRBJ1-4, with no clear D. Trimming took 4 bases from V and 5 from J, leaving 11 bases between them. Germline CDR1 DFQATT, CDR2 SNEGSKA (reference sequence). The CDR3 is made up of 13 amino acids. For the CDR3, the DNA is TGCAGTGCTATAGGTCAGGACAATGAAAAACTGTTTTTT. Its protein is CSAIGQDNEKLFF.

This clonotype was recorded a few times. CDR3 DNA sequence: TGCAGTGCTAGAGAAGGTGCCGGGGAGCTGTTTTTT. It is translated as CSAREGAGELFF. This chain links TRBV20-1 with TRBJ2-2; D gene ambiguous. V lost 0 bases and J 6 bases, leaving 5 bases between the germline ends. Germline V gene data show CDR1 as DFQATT and CDR2 as SNEGSKA (reference sequence). The CDR3 length is 12 residues.

This clonotype was found many times. The chain joins TRBV7-6 to TRBJ2-1; 11 bases are shared with TRBD2. The CDR3 sequence is 15 residues long. V shed 4 bases, J shed 9 bases, and the junction held 8 bases outside the gene matches. Germline V gives CDR1 SGHVS, CDR2 FNYEAQ. The CDR3 sequence is CASSSTSGSVGEQFF. In DNA, the CDR3 is TGTGCCAGCAGCTCAACTAGCGGGAGTGTGGGTGAGCAGTTCTTC.

This clonotype occurred many times. The chain employs TRBV5-5 and TRBJ2-3; D is ambiguous. The germline V and J ends were trimmed by 0 bases and 3 bases, with 8 bases remaining between them. There are 14 residues in the CDR3. CDR1 and CDR2 (germline): SGHKS, YYEKEE (reference sequence). In nucleotides, the CDR3 is TGTGCCAGCAGCTTGGAGCCGGCGACAGATACGCAGTATTTT. This gives the protein CASSLEPATDTQYF.

The V and J genes are TRBV11-2 and TRBJ2-2; no definite D call. The CDR3 is 13 residues long. Trimming removed 8 bases from V and 1 base from J, with 8 bases in between. From germline, CDR1 is SGHAT and CDR2 FQNNGV. The CDR3 sequence is CASQGENTGELFF. CDR3 nucleotides: TGTGCCAGCCAAGGAGAGAACACCGGGGAGCTGTTTTTT.

This clonotype was detected ten times or more. The chain employs TRBV6-1 and TRBJ1-4, with D possibly TRBD1 on 6 matching bases. V was cut by 8 bases and J by 8 bases, with 15 bases left in between. Germline CDR1 is MNHNS and CDR2 is SASEGT. There are 13 residues in the CDR3. CDR3 bases: TGTGCCAGCTGCGAACAGGGAGACGAAAAACTGTTTTTT. It translates to CASCEQGDEKLFF.

The table lists this clonotype with many counts. The chain uses TRBV7-2 and TRBJ2-7; D call uncertain. The CDR3 is 16 amino acids. Germline V lookup: CDR1 SGHTA, CDR2 FQGNSA. The V gene lost 6 bases and the J gene lost 3 bases, with 21 bases spanning the gap. This CDR3 is CASRFHPVGYDYEQYF. CDR3 bases: TGTGCCAGCAGGTTCCATCCGGTAGGGTATGACTACGAGCAGTACTTC.

The V gene is TRBV9, the J gene TRBJ2-1, with D unclear. Per germline, CDR1 SGDLS and CDR2 YYNGEE. This CDR3 has 16 residues. Between the trimmed V and J ends, which lost 3 bases and 6 bases, there was a span of 19 bases. The CDR3 is CASSGMTTVAVNEQFF. In DNA form, the CDR3 reads TGTGCCAGCAGCGGAATGACGACGGTGGCCGTCAATGAGCAGTTCTTC.

This clonotype was seen a few times. The chain employs TRBV30 and TRBJ2-1, with D unresolved. Trimming left V 4 bases short and J 0 bases short, with 10 bases between. CDR3 length: 14 residues. Looked up from germline, CDR1 is GTSNPN and CDR2 is SVGIG (reference sequence). The CDR3 DNA follows: TGTGCCTGGATGATGTGGAGCTCCTACAATGAGCAGTTCTTC. Its translation: CAWMMWSSYNEQFF.

J is TRBJ2-7 and V is TRBV20-1, with unresolved D. The J call may not be correct, given that the DNA end is closer to TRBJ2-1. The CDR3 has 11 amino acids. The germline CDR1 and CDR2 sequences are DFQATT and SNEGSKA (reference sequence). The CDR3 sequence is CSLIKTYEQFF. Here the CDR3 DNA reads TGCAGTCTAATTAAAACCTACGAGCAGTTCTTC.

This clonotype was counted a few times. The chain combines TRBV27 with TRBJ2-1; D is uncertain. The ends were cut back, 6 bases at V and 0 bases at J, with 15 bases in the middle. CDR3 length: 16 amino acids. Germline values: CDR1 MNHEY, CDR2 SMNVEV (reference sequence). CDR3 nucleotide sequence: TGTGCCAGCAGCCCCCCAGCTTATGGCTCCTACAATGAGCAGTTCTTC. Protein product: CASSPPAYGSYNEQFF.

This clonotype came up many times. CDR3 in amino acids: CASSRGSSTEAFF. CDR3 bases: TGCGCCAGCAGCCGCGGGTCTTCCACTGAAGCTTTCTTT. The chain uses TRBV4-1 and TRBJ1-1; unclear D gene. The germline V and J ends were trimmed by 4 bases and 4 bases, with 10 bases remaining between them. Germline loops: CDR1 MGHRA, CDR2 YSYEKL. The CDR3 spans 13 residues.

The chain joins TRBV20-1 to TRBJ1-3, with no clear D. Looked up from germline, CDR1 is DFQATT and CDR2 is SNEGSKA (reference sequence). V gave up 8 bases and J gave up 0 bases, with 11 bases separating them. The CDR3 covers 13 residues. In nucleotides, the CDR3 is TGCAGTCCCTCGGAACCCTCTGGAAACACCATATATTTT. It translates to CSPSEPSGNTIYF.

The table lists this clonotype with a few counts. The genes are TRBV2 and TRBJ2-7; a possible D gene is TRBD1 (6 bases). The V and J ends lost 7 bases and 0 bases respectively, with 10 bases between them. CDR1 and CDR2 from the germline V gene are SNHLY and FYNNEI. There are 13 residues in the CDR3. The DNA of the CDR3 is TGTGCCAGCATGTGGGACAACTCCTACGAGCAGTACTTC. Translating gives CASMWDNSYEQYF.

The J gene is TRBJ2-7, the V gene TRBV4-3; D ambiguous. This CDR3 contains 15 residues. The germline V gene has CDR1 LGHNA and CDR2 YSLEER. Between the trimmed V and J ends, which lost 1 base and 3 bases, there was a span of 13 bases. CDR3 residues: CASSQVFNTRYEQYF. As DNA, the CDR3 is TGCGCCAGCAGCCAAGTCTTCAATACACGCTACGAGCAGTACTTC.